The 19 T cell receptor beta chains reported below all come from one sample, sequenced in a study of spatial heterogeneity in lung cancer. This sample's time point: sample taken at primary tumor resection. MiXCR, applied by TCRdb to the 5' RACE reads, yields one record per CDR3 protein. The data hold roughly 25,000 distinct CDR3 sequences, with around 4.7% observed a single time. The input for sequencing was PBMCs, taken at surgery. These receptors were collected from a male donor with early-stage non-small cell lung cancer.

This clonotype showed up many times. This chain links TRBV12-3 or TRBV12-4 with TRBJ2-3, with D hard to call. The ends were cut back, 6 bases at V and 0 bases at J, with 10 bases in the middle. The CDR3 consists of 14 residues. As DNA, the CDR3 is TGTGCCAGCAGCCCAGACCTGAGCACAGATACGCAGTATTTT. Translating it yields CASSPDLSTDTQYF.

This clonotype was observed at least ten times. The rearrangement links TRBV7-2 to TRBJ2-5; 9 bases map to TRBD2. The V segment lost 1 base and the J segment 7 bases; nucleotides outside the gene matches: 7. Germline CDR1 SGHTA, CDR2 FQGNSA. CDR3 length: 15 residues. Here the CDR3 reads CASSLVLAGPRTQYF. The CDR3 coding sequence is TGTGCCAGCAGCTTAGTACTAGCGGGCCCAAGGACCCAGTACTTC. Full variable domain (missing parts from reference TRBV7-2 and TRBJ2-5): GAGVSQSPSNKVTEKGKDVELRCDPISGHTALYWYRQSLGQGLEFLIYFQGNSAPDKSGLPSDRFSAERTGGSVSTLTIQRTQQEDSAVYLCASSLVLAGPRTQYFGPGTRLLVL.

This clonotype showed up many times. The V gene is TRBV10-1, the J gene TRBJ2-1, with D perhaps matching TRBD2 (5 bases). Germline V gene lookup returns CDR1 WNHNN and CDR2 SYGVQD (reference sequence). CDR3 size: 15 residues. V was clipped by 3 bases and J by 6 bases, with 15 bases between them. The CDR3 DNA follows: TGCGCCAGCAGTGATTACACCGGAGGACCCAATGAGCAGTTCTTC. Translated, it gives CASSDYTGGPNEQFF.

This clonotype was recorded at least ten times. This chain connects TRBV6-5 to TRBJ1-2, with D unclear. V shed 0 bases and J shed 8 bases, with 10 bases lying between them. In germline, CDR1 is MNHEY, CDR2 SVGAGI. This CDR3 contains 13 residues. The CDR3 bases are TGTGCCAGCAGTTACTCGATGTGGAGCGGCTACACCTTC. Translated, it gives CASSYSMWSGYTF.

This clonotype was seen ten or more times. The genes are TRBV20-1 and TRBJ2-5; D might be TRBD2 (6 bases). CDR1 DFQATT and CDR2 SNEGSKA come from the germline V gene (reference sequence). The CDR3 covers 11 residues. The V end lost 4 bases, the J end lost 5 bases, and 8 bases lay between the germline ends. The CDR3 bases are TGCAGTGCTACCGCGGGGGAGACCCAGTACTTC. This sequence encodes CSATAGETQYF.

In this sample, this clonotype is medium-sized. The chain employs TRBV9 and TRBJ1-2; D is perhaps TRBD1 (6 bases). Trimming took off 4 bases at V and 10 bases at J, with 20 bases between the two ends. The CDR3 has 14 residues. CDR1 is SGDLS and CDR2 is YYNGEE in the germline V gene. The CDR3 nucleotides are TGTGCCAGCAGCATCAACCCGGGACATCGCGACTACACCTTC. Amino acid sequence: CASSINPGHRDYTF. Full variable domain (rest looked up from reference TRBV9 and TRBJ1-2): DSGVTQTPKHLITATGQRVTLRCSPRSGDLSVYWYQQSLDQGLQFLIQYYNGEERAKGNILERFSAQQFPDLHSELNLSSLELGDSALYFCASSINPGHRDYTFGSGTRLTVV.

This clonotype was detected ten times or more. The CDR3 DNA follows: TGTGCCAGCAGCTGGCGGAGGGATGGTCAGCCCCAGCATTTT. Translated: CASSWRRDGQPQHF. The gene calls are TRBV28 and TRBJ1-5; D remains ambiguous. Trimming stripped 6 bases from V and 6 bases from J, with 15 bases between. CDR3 length equals 14 residues. Looked up from germline, CDR1 is MDHEN and CDR2 is SYDVKM.

This clonotype was observed many times. The rearrangement links TRBV5-1 to TRBJ2-7; 7 bases are a match to TRBD1. V shed 2 bases and J 2 bases; nucleotides not matched to a gene: 7. CDR1 is SGHRS and CDR2 is YFSETQ in the germline V gene. CDR3 size: 15 residues. The CDR3 sequence is CASSLTGTATYEQYF. CDR3 bases: TGCGCCAGCAGCTTAACCGGGACAGCGACCTACGAGCAGTACTTC.

This clonotype was detected ten times or more. The chain is built from TRBV27 and TRBJ2-5, with D perhaps matching TRBD2 (6 bases). V lost 5 bases and J 9 bases, leaving 13 bases between the germline ends. CDR3 length equals 12 residues. Germline V gene lookup returns CDR1 MNHEY and CDR2 SMNVEV (reference sequence). The CDR3 coding sequence is TGTGCCAGCAGTCCCAGCCCGGGGGCCCAGTACTTC. Translated: CASSPSPGAQYF.

At least ten counts were recorded for this clonotype. This sequence joins TRBV6-2 or TRBV6-3 and TRBJ2-7; weak D call: TRBD2 (6 bases). The germline gives CDR1 MNHEY, CDR2 SVGEGT. There are 13 residues in the CDR3. The V end lost 2 bases, the J end lost 4 bases, and 9 bases lay between the germline ends. CDR3 loop: CASSYAGKYEQYF. In DNA, the CDR3 is TGTGCCAGCAGTTACGCGGGGAAGTACGAGCAGTACTTC.

This clonotype has ten or more counts. The chain combines TRBV10-3 with TRBJ1-5; TRBD1 agrees at 7 bases. V lost 8 bases and J lost 7; bases outside the gene matches: 5. The CDR3 is 12 residues long. Germline lookup yields CDR1 ENHRY and CDR2 SYGVKD. The CDR3, as DNA: TGTGCCATCGGAGGGGGCCAGCAGCCCCAGCATTTT. Its protein product is CAIGGGQQPQHF.

In this sample, this clonotype turned up many times. This sequence joins TRBV29-1 and TRBJ2-1; 9 bases are a match to TRBD2. Trimming removed 8 bases from V and 8 bases from J; junction bases left unmatched: 4. Germline values: CDR1 SQVTM, CDR2 ANQGSEA. The CDR3 sequence is 11 residues long. CDR3 sequence (DNA): TGCAGCAGTAGGACTAGCGATGAGCAGTTCTTC. This sequence encodes CSSRTSDEQFF.

Sample share makes this clonotype medium-sized. The CDR3 region is CASSLGQPQHF. The DNA for the CDR3 is TGTGCCAGCAGCTTAGGACAGCCCCAGCATTTT. The V call is TRBV7-9, the J call TRBJ1-5; D is undetermined. CDR1 and CDR2 (germline): SEHNR, FQNEAQ (reference sequence). V lost 1 base to trimming and J lost 7 bases, with 2 bases between them. The CDR3 totals 11 residues.

This clonotype was recorded at least ten times. The chain combines TRBV10-3 with TRBJ2-7; the D gene is possibly TRBD2 (6 bases). This CDR3 region has 14 residues. Trimming removed 0 bases at V and 3 bases at J, with 9 bases between. In germline, CDR1 is ENHRY, CDR2 SYGVKD. CDR3 nucleotides: TGTGCCATCAGTGAGTCACCGGAGGGCTACGAGCAGTACTTC. Translating gives CAISESPEGYEQYF.

This clonotype was seen many times. The chain carries TRBV6-6 and TRBJ2-6; TRBD2 aligns across 15 bases. Per germline, CDR1 MNHNY and CDR2 SVGAGI (reference sequence). The CDR3 totals 20 residues. V shed 3 bases and J 1 base; nucleotides not matched to a gene: 7. This CDR3 is CASSYWTSGGALSGANVLTF. The CDR3 DNA is TGTGCCAGCAGTTATTGGACTAGCGGGGGGGCCTTGTCTGGGGCCAACGTCCTGACTTTC.

This clonotype was recorded many times. This chain's CDR3 is CASSLVAENTGELFF. CDR3 nucleotide sequence: TGCGCCAGCAGCTTGGTGGCAGAGAACACCGGGGAGCTGTTTTTT. The J gene is TRBJ2-2, the V gene TRBV5-1, with no clear D. Trimming shortened V by 0 bases and J by 1 base, and 7 bases separated the two germline ends. CDR1 and CDR2 from the germline V gene are SGHRS and YFSETQ. This CDR3 has 15 amino acids.

This clonotype was found many times. J is TRBJ2-5 and V is TRBV6-1; 8 nucleotides align to TRBD1. Losses at the gene ends were 7 bases for V and 5 bases for J; bases not matched to a gene: 3. This CDR3 contains 12 residues. CDR1 is MNHNS, CDR2 SASEGT, per germline. The CDR3 region has the DNA TGTGCCAGCACCCGGACAGGGGAGACCCAGTACTTC. Residues: CASTRTGETQYF.

The rearrangement links TRBV3-1 to TRBJ2-2, with 9 bases that match TRBD2. V dropped 4 bases and J dropped 2; count of bases not matched to a gene: 2. The germline V gene has CDR1 LGHDT and CDR2 YNNKEL (reference sequence). The CDR3 sequence is 15 residues long. The CDR3 loop is CASSRGLANTGELFF. The CDR3, as DNA: TGTGCCAGCAGCCGGGGACTAGCAAACACCGGGGAGCTGTTTTTT.

This clonotype was observed at least ten times. The gene calls are TRBV3-1 and TRBJ2-7; 7 bases align to TRBD2. Per the germline V gene, CDR1 is LGHDT and CDR2 is YNNKEL (reference sequence). The V and J ends lost 0 bases and 6 bases, in that order; junction bases with no gene match: 17. The CDR3 totals 18 residues. The CDR3: CASSQDDLGGTPGAEQYF. In nucleotides, the CDR3 is TGTGCCAGCAGCCAAGACGACCTGGGGGGGACCCCTGGGGCCGAGCAGTACTTC.